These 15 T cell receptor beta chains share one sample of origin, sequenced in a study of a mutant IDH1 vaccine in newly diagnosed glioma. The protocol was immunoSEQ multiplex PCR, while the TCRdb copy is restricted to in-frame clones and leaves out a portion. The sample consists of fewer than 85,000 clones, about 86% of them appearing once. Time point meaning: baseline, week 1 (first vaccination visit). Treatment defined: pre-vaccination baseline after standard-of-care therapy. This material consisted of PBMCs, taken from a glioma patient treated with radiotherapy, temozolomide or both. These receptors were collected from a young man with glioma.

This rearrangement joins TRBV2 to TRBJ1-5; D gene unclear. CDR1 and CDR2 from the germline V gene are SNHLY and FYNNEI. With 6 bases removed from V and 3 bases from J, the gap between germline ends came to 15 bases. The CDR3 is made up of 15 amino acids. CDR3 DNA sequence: TGTGCCAGCAGCTTAGGGAGGGTAAACAATCAGCCCCAGCATTTT. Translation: CASSLGRVNNQPQHF.

The CDR3 is CASSSGLLTDTQYF. CDR3 sequence (DNA): TGTGCCAGCAGTTCGGGACTACTCACAGATACGCAGTATTTT. The rearrangement links TRBV27 to TRBJ2-3, with 7 bases identical to TRBD2. The trim removed 4 bases at V and 2 bases at J, leaving 3 bases unmatched. Germline V gives CDR1 MNHEY, CDR2 SMNVEV (reference sequence). The CDR3 spans 14 residues.

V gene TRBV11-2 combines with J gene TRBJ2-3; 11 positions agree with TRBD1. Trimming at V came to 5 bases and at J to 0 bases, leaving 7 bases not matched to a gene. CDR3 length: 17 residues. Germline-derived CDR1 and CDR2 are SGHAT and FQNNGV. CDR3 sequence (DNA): TGTGCCAGCAGCCATGGACAGGGGGCATCGAGCACAGATACGCAGTATTTT. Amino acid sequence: CASSHGQGASSTDTQYF.

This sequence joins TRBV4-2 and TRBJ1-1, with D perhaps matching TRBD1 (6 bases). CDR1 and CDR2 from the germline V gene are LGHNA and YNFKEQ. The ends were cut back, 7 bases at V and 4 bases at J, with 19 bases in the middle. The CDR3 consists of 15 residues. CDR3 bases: TGTGCCAGCACCCCCGATCCCGGGACAATCACTGAAGCTTTCTTT. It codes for CASTPDPGTITEAFF.

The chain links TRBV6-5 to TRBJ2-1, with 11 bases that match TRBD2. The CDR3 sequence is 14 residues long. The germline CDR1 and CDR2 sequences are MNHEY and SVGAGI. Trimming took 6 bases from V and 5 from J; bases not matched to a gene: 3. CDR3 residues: CASRLLAGDNEQFF. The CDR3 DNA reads TGTGCCAGCAGACTACTAGCGGGAGACAATGAGCAGTTCTTC.

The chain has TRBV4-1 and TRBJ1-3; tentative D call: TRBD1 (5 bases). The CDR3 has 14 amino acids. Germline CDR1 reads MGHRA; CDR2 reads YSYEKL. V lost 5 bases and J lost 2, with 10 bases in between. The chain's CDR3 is CASSKVQAGNTIYF. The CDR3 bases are TGCGCCAGCAGCAAAGTACAGGCTGGAAACACCATATATTTT.

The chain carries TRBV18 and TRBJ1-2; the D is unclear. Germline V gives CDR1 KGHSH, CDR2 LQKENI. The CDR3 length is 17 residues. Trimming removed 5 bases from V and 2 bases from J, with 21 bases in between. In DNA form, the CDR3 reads TGTGCCAGCTCAGGGCGACATCTAGTCGAGAACAACTATGGCTACACCTTC. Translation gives CASSGRHLVENNYGYTF.

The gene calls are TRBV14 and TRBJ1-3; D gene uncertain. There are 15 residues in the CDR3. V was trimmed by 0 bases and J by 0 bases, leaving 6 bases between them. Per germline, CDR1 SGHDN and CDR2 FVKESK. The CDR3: CASSQDLSSGNTIYF. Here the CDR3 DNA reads TGTGCCAGCAGCCAAGACCTGAGCTCTGGAAACACCATATATTTT.

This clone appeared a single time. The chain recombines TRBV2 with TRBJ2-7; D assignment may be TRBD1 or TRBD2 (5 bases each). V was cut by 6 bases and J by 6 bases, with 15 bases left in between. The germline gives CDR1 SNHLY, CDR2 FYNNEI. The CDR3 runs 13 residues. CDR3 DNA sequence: TGTGCCAGCAGCCTCGGCGTGGGGGTCGAGCAGTACTTC. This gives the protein CASSLGVGVEQYF.

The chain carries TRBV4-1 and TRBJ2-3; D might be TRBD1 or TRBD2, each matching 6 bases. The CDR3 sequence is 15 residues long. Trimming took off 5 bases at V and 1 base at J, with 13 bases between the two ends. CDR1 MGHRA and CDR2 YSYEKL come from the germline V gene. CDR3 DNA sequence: TGCGCCAGCAGCAAAGGGGGGAGACGCACAGATACGCAGTATTTT. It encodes CASSKGGRRTDTQYF.

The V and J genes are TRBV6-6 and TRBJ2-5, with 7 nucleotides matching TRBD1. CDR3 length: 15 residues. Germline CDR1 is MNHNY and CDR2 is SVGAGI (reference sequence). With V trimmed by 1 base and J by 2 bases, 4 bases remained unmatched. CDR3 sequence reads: CASSYYPTGQETQYF. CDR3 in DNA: TGTGCCAGCAGTTACTACCCGACAGGGCAAGAGACCCAGTACTTC.

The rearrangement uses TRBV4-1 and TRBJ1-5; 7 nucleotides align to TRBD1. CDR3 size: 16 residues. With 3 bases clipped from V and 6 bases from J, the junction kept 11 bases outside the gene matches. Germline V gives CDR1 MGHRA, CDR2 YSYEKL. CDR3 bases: TGCGCCAGCAGCCAGGGCCACACAGGGGCATCTCAGCCCCAGCATTTT. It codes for CASSQGHTGASQPQHF.

The CDR3 reads CASSFGLRDTEAFF. The CDR3 region has the DNA TGTGCCAGTAGTTTCGGCCTTCGGGACACTGAAGCTTTCTTT. The chain joins TRBV19 to TRBJ1-1, with D unresolved. The germline V gene encodes CDR1 LNHDA and CDR2 SQIVND (reference sequence). This CDR3 is built from 14 residues. The V end was cut by 5 bases, the J end by 3 bases, with 13 bases between.

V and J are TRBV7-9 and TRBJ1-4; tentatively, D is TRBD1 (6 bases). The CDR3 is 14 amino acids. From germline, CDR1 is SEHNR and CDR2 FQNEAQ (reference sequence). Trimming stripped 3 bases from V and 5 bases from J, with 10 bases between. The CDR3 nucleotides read TGTGCCAGCAGCTTTGACAGGTGGAATGAAAAACTGTTTTTT. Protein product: CASSFDRWNEKLFF.

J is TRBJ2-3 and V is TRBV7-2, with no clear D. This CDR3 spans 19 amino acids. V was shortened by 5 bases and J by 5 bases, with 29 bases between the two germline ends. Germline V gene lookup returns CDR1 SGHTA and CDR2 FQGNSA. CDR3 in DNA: TGTGCCAGCAGCAACATATGGCGGATACAAGGTTTTTCTGAAGATACGCAGTATTTT. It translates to CASSNIWRIQGFSEDTQYF. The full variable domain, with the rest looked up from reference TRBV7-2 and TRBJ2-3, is GAGVSQSPSNKVTEKGKDVELRCDPISGHTALYWYRQSLGQGLEFLIYFQGNSAPDKSGLPSDRFSAERTGGSVSTLTIQRTQQEDSAVYLCASSNIWRIQGFSEDTQYFGPGTRLTVL.